Each of the 12 T cell receptor beta chains below was sequenced from the same sample in a study of T cell repertoires in cytomegalovirus infection. TCRdb independently ran MiXCR on the reads; one entry per CDR3 protein. Of about 770,000 distinct CDR3 sequences in the sample, about 28% are singletons; the top ten hold around 14%. The antigens these receptors bind are not known. The source material was cultured CD8+ T cells from PBMCs, sampled from culture after CMV antigen stimulation. The receptor set was obtained from a human donor in good health (CMV status not recorded). Some clones in this sample may be carry-over from other donors' samples.

V gene TRBV28 combines with J gene TRBJ2-7; 9 bases are a match to TRBD2. This CDR3 spans 15 amino acids. Germline CDR1 reads MDHEN; CDR2 reads SYDVKM. Trimming removed 2 bases from V and 7 bases from J; junction bases left unmatched: 9. CDR3 protein: CASSLSSGGVGEQYV. DNA for the CDR3: TGTGCCAGCAGTTTAAGTAGCGGGGGTGTGGGAGAGCAGTACGTC.

A word on this clonotype: Since a much larger clone is just one base distant, this may be a read error. CDR3 sequence reads: CASSFVASGYNEQFF. Written as DNA, the CDR3 is TGTGCCAGCAGCTTCGTGGCTAGCGGTTACAATGAGCAGTTCTTC. The chain joins TRBV5-8 to TRBJ2-1; 7 bases agree with TRBD2. V was clipped by 2 bases and J by 4 bases; unmatched bases: 6. The CDR3 contains 15 residues. Per the germline V gene, CDR1 is SGHTS and CDR2 is YDEGEE.

The chain recombines TRBV5-6 with TRBJ1-5, with D hard to call. V lost 0 bases and J 2 bases, leaving 12 bases between the germline ends. The CDR3 is 16 residues long. Per germline, CDR1 SGHDT and CDR2 YYEEEE. In DNA form, the CDR3 reads TGTGCCAGCAGCTTGGCTGGGGTGGCGGGCAATCAGCCCCAGCATTTT. Translated: CASSLAGVAGNQPQHF.

This clonotype came up a few times. The chain is built from TRBV6-1 and TRBJ2-2; possible D gene TRBD1, 6 bases. This CDR3 is 15 amino acids long. The germline V gene has CDR1 MNHNS and CDR2 SASEGT. V was pared by 3 bases and J by 3 bases, with 11 bases between. In nucleotides, the CDR3 is TGTGCCAGCAGTGAGAACAGGGCACACACCGGGGAGCTGTTTTTT. Translation gives CASSENRAHTGELFF.

V is TRBV6-6 and J is TRBJ2-1, with 8 bases identical to TRBD2. The CDR3 is made up of 15 amino acids. Trimming took 7 bases from V and 7 from J; bases not matched to a gene: 12. Germline assignment: CDR1 MNHNY and CDR2 SVGAGI (reference sequence). CDR3 DNA: TGTGCCAGCAATCCGGGGGGGGGGCCGTCGAATGAGCAGTTCTTC. Its protein product is CASNPGGGPSNEQFF.

This rearrangement joins TRBV19 to TRBJ1-4; possibly TRBD1 for D (5 bases). The CDR3 runs 16 residues. Germline V gives CDR1 LNHDA, CDR2 SQIVND (reference sequence). V was cut by 5 bases and J by 6 bases, with 19 bases left in between. The CDR3 sequence is CASSPIWADKDEKLFF. As DNA, the CDR3 is TGTGCCAGTAGTCCAATCTGGGCGGACAAAGATGAAAAACTGTTTTTT.

This chain uses TRBV7-8 with TRBJ1-1; unclear D gene. The CDR3 sequence is 15 residues long. The V end was cut by 2 bases, the J end by 3 bases, with 13 bases between. Germline V gene data show CDR1 as SGHVS and CDR2 as FQNEAQ. The CDR3 is CASSLKGSSYTEAFF. The CDR3 DNA reads TGTGCCAGCAGCTTAAAAGGCTCGTCCTACACTGAAGCTTTCTTT. Looking up the rest from reference TRBV7-8 and TRBJ1-1 gives the full variable domain: GAGVSQSPRYKVAKRGQDVALRCDPISGHVSLFWYQQALGQGPEFLTYFQNEAQLDKSGLPSDRFFAERPEGSVSTLKIQRTQQEDSAVYLCASSLKGSSYTEAFFGQGTRLTVV.

This rearrangement joins TRBV2 to TRBJ2-1; 10 positions match TRBD2. The trim removed 6 bases at V and 2 bases at J, leaving 4 bases unmatched. There are 15 residues in the CDR3. Germline CDR1 reads SNHLY; CDR2 reads FYNNEI. DNA for the CDR3: TGTGCCAGCAGACCTACTAGCGGGGCCTACAATGAGCAGTTCTTC. Its translation: CASRPTSGAYNEQFF.

This clonotype has just a few counts. The chain has TRBV5-1 and TRBJ1-1, with 11 bases aligning to TRBD1. The CDR3 length is 17 residues. Germline CDR1 SGHRS, CDR2 YFSETQ. J was trimmed by 4 bases and V by 3 bases; bases with no gene match: 11. The CDR3, as DNA: TGCGCCAGCAGCTCACTTCCGGGACAGGGGGTTTTCACTGAAGCTTTCTTT. It yields the protein CASSSLPGQGVFTEAFF.

This clonotype occurred once. The gene calls are TRBV2 and TRBJ2-3; tentatively, D is TRBD2 (6 bases). Trimming shortened V by 3 bases and J by 3 bases, and 13 bases separated the two germline ends. Germline V gene sequence: CDR1 SNHLY, CDR2 FYNNEI. The CDR3 spans 15 residues. CDR3 amino acids: CASSDRWGTTDTQYF. In nucleotides, the CDR3 is TGTGCCAGCAGTGATAGGTGGGGGACTACAGATACGCAGTATTTT.

This chain joins TRBV12-3 or TRBV12-4 and TRBJ1-2, with D perhaps TRBD1 (6 bases). Trimming shortened V by 6 bases and J by 1 base, and 12 bases separated the two germline ends. The CDR3 spans 14 residues. The CDR3 region has the DNA TGTGCCAGCAGCCAAGCAGGGGATAACTATGGCTACACCTTC. It translates to CASSQAGDNYGYTF.

The chain has TRBV7-6 and TRBJ2-7; tentative D call: TRBD2 (6 bases). Germline values: CDR1 SGHVS, CDR2 FNYEAQ. Trimming removed 11 bases from V and 0 bases from J, with 14 bases in between. This CDR3 has 13 residues. The DNA for the CDR3 is TGTGCCGCGGACGGAGGGAGCTCCTACGAGCAGTACGTC. Its translation is CAADGGSSYEQYV.